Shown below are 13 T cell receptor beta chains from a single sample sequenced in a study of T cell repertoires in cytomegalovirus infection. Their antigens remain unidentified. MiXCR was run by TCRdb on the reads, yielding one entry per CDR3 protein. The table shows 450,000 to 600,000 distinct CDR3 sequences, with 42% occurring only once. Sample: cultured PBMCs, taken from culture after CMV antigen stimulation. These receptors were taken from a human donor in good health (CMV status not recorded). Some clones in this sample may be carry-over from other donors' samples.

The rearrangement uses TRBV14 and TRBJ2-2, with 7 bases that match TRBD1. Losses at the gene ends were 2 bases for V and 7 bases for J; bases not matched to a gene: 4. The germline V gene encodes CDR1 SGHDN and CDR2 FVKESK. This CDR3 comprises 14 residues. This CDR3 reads CASSQYRGIGELFF. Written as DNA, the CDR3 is TGTGCCAGCAGCCAATACAGGGGTATCGGGGAGCTGTTTTTT.

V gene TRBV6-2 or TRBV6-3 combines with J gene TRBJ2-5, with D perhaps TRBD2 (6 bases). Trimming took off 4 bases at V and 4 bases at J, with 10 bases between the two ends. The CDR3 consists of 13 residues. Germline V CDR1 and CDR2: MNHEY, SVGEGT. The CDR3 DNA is TGTGCCAGCAGTTCTTGGAGGGGAGAGACCCAGTACTTC. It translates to CASSSWRGETQYF.

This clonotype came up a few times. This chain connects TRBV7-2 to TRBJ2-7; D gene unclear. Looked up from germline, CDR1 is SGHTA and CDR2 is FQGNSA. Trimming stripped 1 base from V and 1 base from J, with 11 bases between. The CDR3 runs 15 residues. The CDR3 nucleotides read TGTGCCAGCAGCTTAGGTCGGACCGCTTCCTACGAGCAGTACTTC. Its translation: CASSLGRTASYEQYF.

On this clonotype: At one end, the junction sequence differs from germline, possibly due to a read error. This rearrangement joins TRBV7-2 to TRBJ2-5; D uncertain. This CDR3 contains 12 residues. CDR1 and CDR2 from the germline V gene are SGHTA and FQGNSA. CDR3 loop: CASSGDTEIQYF. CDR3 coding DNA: TGTGCCAGCAGCGGGGATACAGAGATCCAGTACTTC.

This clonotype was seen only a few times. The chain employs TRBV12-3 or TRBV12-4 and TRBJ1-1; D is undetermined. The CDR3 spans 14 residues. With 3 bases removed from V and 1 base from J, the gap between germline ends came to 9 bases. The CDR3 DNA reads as TGTGCCAGCAGTTTTCCACAGAAGAACACTGAAGCTTTCTTT. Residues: CASSFPQKNTEAFF.

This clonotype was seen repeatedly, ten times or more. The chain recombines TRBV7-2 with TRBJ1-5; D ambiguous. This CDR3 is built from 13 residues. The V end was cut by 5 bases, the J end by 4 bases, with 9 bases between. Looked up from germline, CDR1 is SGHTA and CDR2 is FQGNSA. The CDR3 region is CASSPRVNQPQHF. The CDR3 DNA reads TGTGCCAGCAGCCCTAGGGTTAATCAGCCCCAGCATTTT.

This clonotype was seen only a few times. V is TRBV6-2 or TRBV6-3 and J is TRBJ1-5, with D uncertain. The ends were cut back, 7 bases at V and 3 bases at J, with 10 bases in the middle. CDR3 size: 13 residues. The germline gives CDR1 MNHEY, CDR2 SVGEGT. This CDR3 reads CASTDGNNQPQHF. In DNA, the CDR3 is TGTGCCAGCACGGACGGAAACAATCAGCCCCAGCATTTT.

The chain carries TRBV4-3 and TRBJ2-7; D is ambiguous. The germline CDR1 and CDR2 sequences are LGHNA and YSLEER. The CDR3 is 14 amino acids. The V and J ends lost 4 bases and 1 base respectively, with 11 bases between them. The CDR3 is CASSRSTASYEQYF. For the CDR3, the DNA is TGCGCCAGCAGCCGATCGACTGCTTCCTACGAGCAGTACTTC.

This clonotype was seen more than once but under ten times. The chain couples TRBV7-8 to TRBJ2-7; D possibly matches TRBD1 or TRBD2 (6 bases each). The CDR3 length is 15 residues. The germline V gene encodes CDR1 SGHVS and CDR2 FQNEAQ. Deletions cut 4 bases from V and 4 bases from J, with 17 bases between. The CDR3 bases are TGTGCCAGCAGCTCCACAACCAGGGGAGGATACGAGCAGTACTTC. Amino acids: CASSSTTRGGYEQYF.

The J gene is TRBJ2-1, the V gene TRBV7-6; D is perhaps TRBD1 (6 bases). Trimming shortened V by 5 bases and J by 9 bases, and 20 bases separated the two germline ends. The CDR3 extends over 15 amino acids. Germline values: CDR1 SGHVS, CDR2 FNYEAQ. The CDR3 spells CASSLGYRVGVEQFF. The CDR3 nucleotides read TGTGCCAGCAGCCTAGGGTACAGGGTCGGCGTTGAGCAGTTCTTC.

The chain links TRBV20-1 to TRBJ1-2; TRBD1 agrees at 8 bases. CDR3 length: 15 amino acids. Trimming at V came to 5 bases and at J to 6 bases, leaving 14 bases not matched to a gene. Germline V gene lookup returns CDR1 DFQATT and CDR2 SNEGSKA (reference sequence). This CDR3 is CSAHTNGQGDDGYTF. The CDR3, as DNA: TGCAGTGCTCACACGAACGGACAGGGTGATGATGGCTACACCTTC.

CDR3 sequence reads: CASTPGLVTDTQYF. The CDR3 nucleotides read TGTGCCAGCACCCCGGGACTAGTCACAGATACGCAGTATTTT. The chain is built from TRBV2 and TRBJ2-3; 8 positions agree with TRBD2. Trimming took 7 bases from V and 2 from J; bases not matched to a gene: 5. The germline CDR1 and CDR2 sequences are SNHLY and FYNNEI. This CDR3 is 14 amino acids long.

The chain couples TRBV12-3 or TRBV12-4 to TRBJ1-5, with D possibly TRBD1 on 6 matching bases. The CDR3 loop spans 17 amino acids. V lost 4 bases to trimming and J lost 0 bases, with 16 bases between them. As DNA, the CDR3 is TGTGCCAGCAGTTCAGGGGATCCCCCTTATAGCAATCAGCCCCAGCATTTT. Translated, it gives CASSSGDPPYSNQPQHF.